The rows below give T cell receptor beta chains drawn from one sample of a study of OX40 agonist ivuxolimab in advanced cancers. TCRdb keeps only in-frame clones here, not all; method: immunoSEQ multiplex PCR. The table has fewer than 30,000 clones, 80% to 90% seen once. Specimen: CD4+ or CD8+ T cells sorted from blood, collected in a trial of the OX40 agonist ivuxolimab. These receptor sequences come from an adult with an advanced solid tumor such as melanoma, head and neck, liver or kidney cancer. The CDR3 runs from the conserved cysteine through the conserved F or W. Each record gives: V gene, D gene, clone size, CDR3 protein. A D gene is named only where the DNA matches it firmly. A row's size may be missing; if present it is once, few, many or a size class.

V: TRBV5-1
D: TRBD2
size: NA
CDR3: CASTLGSTGGLYEQYF

V: TRBV9
D: NA
size: NA
CDR3: CASSNTVSYEQYF

V: TRBV4-1
D: NA
size: NA
CDR3: CASSQGRQRSNEQFF

V: TRBV29-1
D: NA
size: NA
CDR3: CSVRKRDQNTEAFF

V: TRBV19
D: TRBD1
size: NA
CDR3: CASSIGGQGLSGNQPQHF

V: TRBV5-6
D: NA
size: NA
CDR3: CASSLEAAYEQYF

V: TRBV29-1
D: TRBD2
size: NA
CDR3: CNVGGGADTQYF

V: TRBV5-1
D: NA
size: NA
CDR3: CASSLGPEGTEAFF

V: TRBV10-3
D: TRBD1
size: NA
CDR3: CAITARDSQDTQYF

V: TRBV18
D: NA
size: few
CDR3: CASSPRRIGSRGYSYEQYF

V: TRBV7-3
D: TRBD2
size: NA
CDR3: CASSPYWGGRGTGELFF

V: TRBV9
D: NA
size: NA
CDR3: CATPFGYSNQPQHF

V: TRBV19
D: NA
size: NA
CDR3: CASRLANEQFF

V: TRBV19
D: NA
size: NA
CDR3: CASNGGDFNSPLHF

V: TRBV6-5
D: NA
size: NA
CDR3: CASSLTPGGNQPQHF

V: TRBV9
D: TRBD2
size: NA
CDR3: CASSGEREGPYNEQFF

V: TRBV18
D: TRBD1
size: NA
CDR3: CASSPGQLGEKLFF

V: TRBV6-5
D: NA
size: few
CDR3: CATFVRGRDGYTF

V: TRBV2
D: NA
size: NA
CDR3: CASSAGRGTSGNTIYF

V: TRBV28
D: NA
size: few
CDR3: CASSLMSYGYTF

V: TRBV10-2
D: TRBD2
size: NA
CDR3: CASGLAGEETQYF

V: TRBV11-2
D: TRBD1
size: NA
CDR3: CASSVGQGETQYF

V: TRBV18
D: TRBD1
size: NA
CDR3: CASSPQGQGPYEQYF

V: TRBV7-9
D: NA
size: NA
CDR3: CASSLSREETQYF

V: TRBV12-5
D: NA
size: few
CDR3: CASGLDSYQPQHF

V: TRBV18
D: NA
size: NA
CDR3: CASSPRTATSTNEKLFF

V: TRBV2
D: NA
size: NA
CDR3: CASRVERRDTQYF

V: TRBV27
D: NA
size: NA
CDR3: CASSLTHRDFEQYF

V: TRBV13
D: TRBD2
size: NA
CDR3: CASSPGLAGGPRRTGELFF

V: TRBV7-7
D: NA
size: NA
CDR3: CASSLVLAPQETQYF

V: TRBV11-2
D: NA
size: NA
CDR3: CASSLDPDRGYTF

V: TRBV4-1
D: TRBD1
size: NA
CDR3: CASSQLPGTGAIEQYF

V: TRBV5-1
D: TRBD2
size: NA
CDR3: CASRTSGRSTDTQYF

V: TRBV2
D: NA
size: NA
CDR3: CASTRVGRNTIYF

V: TRBV9
D: NA
size: NA
CDR3: CASSVLPGTYEQYF

V: TRBV6-5
D: NA
size: NA
CDR3: CASSYSIQGWRETQYF

V: TRBV7-3
D: NA
size: NA
CDR3: CASSLIQGDGGYTF

V: TRBV29-1
D: TRBD1
size: NA
CDR3: CSAVTGNGQPQHF

V: TRBV19
D: TRBD1
size: NA
CDR3: CASGDRPTGELFF

V: TRBV4-3
D: NA
size: NA
CDR3: CASSLGFNYEQYF

V: TRBV5-4
D: NA
size: NA
CDR3: CASNPQGGETQYF

V: TRBV29-1
D: NA
size: NA
CDR3: CSVTDSNQPQHF

V: TRBV28
D: NA
size: NA
CDR3: CASSPLFGRGVLAKNIQYF

V: TRBV5-6
D: TRBD1
size: NA
CDR3: CASTGTGGVEQYF

V: TRBV5-1
D: NA
size: NA
CDR3: CASSLEGPQETQYF

V: TRBV19
D: NA
size: NA
CDR3: CASSILAYSNQPQHF

V: TRBV28
D: NA
size: NA
CDR3: CASSPARIAFF

V: TRBV9
D: TRBD2
size: NA
CDR3: CASSTGLAGVDEQYF

V: TRBV28
D: NA
size: once
CDR3: CASSSTRVITDTQYF

V: TRBV7-2
D: TRBD1
size: NA
CDR3: CASSLEGTGGVRPQHF

V: TRBV11-2
D: TRBD2
size: NA
CDR3: CASSFGAGGPSDTQYF

V: TRBV5-1
D: NA
size: NA
CDR3: CASSLGPPGNYEQYF

V: TRBV4-1
D: TRBD2
size: NA
CDR3: CASSPGLAGENEQFF

V: TRBV9
D: NA
size: NA
CDR3: CASSVFPTGSSYNEQFF

V: TRBV27
D: TRBD1
size: NA
CDR3: CASSSPQQGAKNIQYF

V: TRBV28
D: NA
size: NA
CDR3: CASSSPAENQPQHF

V: TRBV11-2
D: TRBD1
size: NA
CDR3: CASSGRTGSEQYF

V: TRBV11-2
D: NA
size: NA
CDR3: CASSLGHLTGEQFF

V: TRBV19
D: NA
size: NA
CDR3: CASSITQDSEAFF

V: TRBV27
D: NA
size: NA
CDR3: CASSPPGESKQYF